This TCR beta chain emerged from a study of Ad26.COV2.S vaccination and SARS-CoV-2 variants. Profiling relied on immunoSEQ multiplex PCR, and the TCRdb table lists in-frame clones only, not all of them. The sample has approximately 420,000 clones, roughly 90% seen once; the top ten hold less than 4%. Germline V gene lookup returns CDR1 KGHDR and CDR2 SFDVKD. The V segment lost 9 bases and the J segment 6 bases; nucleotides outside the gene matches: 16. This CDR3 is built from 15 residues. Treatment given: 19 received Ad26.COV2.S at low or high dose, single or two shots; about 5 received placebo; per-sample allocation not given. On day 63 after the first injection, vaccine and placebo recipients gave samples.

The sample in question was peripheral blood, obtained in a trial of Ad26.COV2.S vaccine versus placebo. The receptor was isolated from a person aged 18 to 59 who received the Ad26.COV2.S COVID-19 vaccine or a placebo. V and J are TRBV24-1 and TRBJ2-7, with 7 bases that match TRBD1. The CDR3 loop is CATPLMGTAKFEQYF. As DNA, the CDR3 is TGTGCCACCCCCCTAATGGGGACAGCGAAATTCGAGCAGTACTTC.